These 15 T cell receptor beta chains were all obtained from the same sample, sequenced in a study of cytomegalovirus exposure and HLA in healthy donors. 13 Jbeta primers and 60 Vbeta primers were used for the PCR. Repertoires were generated with immunoSEQ multiplex PCR, while TCRdb's copy carries only in-frame clones and drops some. The sample table sets out about 210,000 clones. The source material was PBMCs. The receptors derive from a woman aged 30 to 39 in good health and CMV-seropositive.

This chain links TRBV6-5 with TRBJ1-1; 10 bases map to TRBD1. Germline values: CDR1 MNHEY, CDR2 SVGAGI. V gave up 5 bases and J gave up 6 bases; unmatched junction bases: 3. There are 13 residues in the CDR3. The DNA for the CDR3 is TGTGCCAGCAGTCGGGACAGGGGTGCTGAAGCTTTCTTT. This sequence encodes CASSRDRGAEAFF.

As for this clone: Additional DNA sequences in this sample encode the identical CDR3. V is TRBV5-1 and J is TRBJ1-1; D might be TRBD1 (6 bases). Germline CDR1 is SGHRS and CDR2 is YFSETQ. This CDR3 is built from 14 residues. The V and J ends lost 4 bases and 1 base respectively, with 11 bases between them. This chain's CDR3 is CASSLGQPNTEAFF. CDR3 nucleotides: TGCGCCAGCAGCCTAGGACAGCCGAACACTGAAGCTTTCTTT.

The chain employs TRBV7-7 and TRBJ2-5; D may be TRBD2 (6 bases). V was shortened by 1 base and J by 4 bases, with 13 bases between the two germline ends. This CDR3 region has 15 residues. Germline lookup yields CDR1 SSHAT and CDR2 FNYEAQ (reference sequence). The DNA for the CDR3 is TGTGCCAGCAGCTTAGACGGGAGAGGGACAGAGACCCAGTACTTC. This translates into CASSLDGRGTETQYF. Full variable domain (outside the CDR3, taken from reference TRBV7-7 and TRBJ2-5): GAGVSQSPRYKVTKRGQDVTLRCDPISSHATLYWYQQALGQGPEFLTYFNYEAQPDKSGLPSDRFSAERPEGSISTLTIQRTEQRDSAMYRCASSLDGRGTETQYFGPGTRLLVL.

This rearrangement joins TRBV5-1 to TRBJ2-6; tentatively, D is TRBD1 (6 bases). CDR1 is SGHRS and CDR2 is YFSETQ in the germline V gene. The CDR3 has 15 residues. Trimming stripped 5 bases from V and 0 bases from J, with 9 bases between. The CDR3 nucleotides read TGCGCCAGCAGACCGACAGGCTCTGGGGCCAACGTCCTGACTTTC. It translates to CASRPTGSGANVLTF.

The chain is built from TRBV6-4 and TRBJ1-1, with TRBD1 identical over 9 bases. CDR1 MRHNA and CDR2 SNTAGT come from the germline V gene. CDR3 length equals 15 residues. The junction had 7 bases not matched to a gene; V was cut back by 3 bases and J by 5 bases. This CDR3 reads CASSDLRQGGTEAFF. The CDR3 bases are TGTGCCAGCAGTGATCTTAGACAGGGGGGAACTGAAGCTTTCTTT.

The chain carries TRBV2 and TRBJ2-7; D gene ambiguous. The CDR3 covers 14 residues. Between the trimmed V and J ends, which lost 7 bases and 1 base, there was a span of 14 bases. CDR1 is SNHLY, CDR2 FYNNEI, per germline. CDR3 in amino acids: CASNFQILSYEQYF. In DNA, the CDR3 is TGTGCCAGCAATTTCCAGATCCTTTCCTACGAGCAGTACTTC.

The chain combines TRBV2 with TRBJ1-1, with D unclear. The ends were cut back, 7 bases at V and 2 bases at J, with 11 bases in the middle. The germline V gene has CDR1 SNHLY and CDR2 FYNNEI. The CDR3 consists of 13 residues. CDR3 sequence reads: CASTHSLNTEAFF. CDR3 in DNA: TGTGCCAGCACCCACAGCCTAAACACTGAAGCTTTCTTT.

The chain is built from TRBV14 and TRBJ2-7; D gene unclear. CDR3 size: 17 residues. V was cut by 2 bases and J by 3 bases, with 20 bases left in between. Germline-derived CDR1 and CDR2 are SGHDN and FVKESK. CDR3 sequence reads: CASSQTPAMSEYYEQYF. CDR3 bases: TGTGCCAGCAGCCAAACCCCGGCTATGAGCGAATACTACGAGCAGTACTTC.

The rearrangement links TRBV6-5 to TRBJ1-5; TRBD1 agrees at 8 bases. The CDR3 loop spans 15 amino acids. The J segment lost 5 bases and the V segment lost 1 base, leaving 4 bases of the junction unmatched. Germline CDR1 reads MNHEY; CDR2 reads SVGAGI. The CDR3 sequence is CASSYLGQGDQPQHF. CDR3 coding DNA: TGTGCCAGCAGTTACTTAGGACAGGGTGATCAGCCCCAGCATTTT.

The gene calls are TRBV20-1 and TRBJ1-2; D unclear. CDR1 is DFQATT and CDR2 is SNEGSKA in the germline V gene (reference sequence). Trimming removed 6 bases at V and 7 bases at J, with 12 bases between. The CDR3 extends over 11 amino acids. The CDR3 spells CSAPEGGGYTF. CDR3 sequence (DNA): TGCAGTGCCCCCGAGGGTGGTGGCTACACCTTC.

The V gene is TRBV19, the J gene TRBJ2-7; D gene unclear. V lost 4 bases to trimming and J lost 1 base, with 8 bases between them. Germline values: CDR1 LNHDA, CDR2 SQIVND (reference sequence). The CDR3 is made up of 13 amino acids. This chain's CDR3 is CASSNRLSYEQYF. The CDR3 DNA reads as TGTGCCAGTAGTAACCGACTTTCCTACGAGCAGTACTTC.

About this clone: The CDR3 ends on some other residue instead of the conserved phenylalanine or tryptophan, so this is likely a read error. The chain joins TRBV7-9 to TRBJ1-2; unclear D gene. The CDR3 sequence is 13 residues long. CDR1 is SEHNR and CDR2 is FQNEAQ in the germline V gene (reference sequence). Between the trimmed V and J ends, which lost 1 base and 2 bases, there was a span of 5 bases. The CDR3 nucleotides read TGTGCCAGCAGCTTAGATAACAACTATGGCTACACCCTC. Translating gives CASSLDNNYGYTL.

This chain links TRBV10-3 with TRBJ2-2, with 13 nucleotides matching TRBD2. Germline loops: CDR1 ENHRY, CDR2 SYGVKD. Trimming removed 6 bases from V and 6 bases from J; junction bases left unmatched: 22. CDR3 length: 21 amino acids. CDR3 bases: TGTGCCATCAGCCGGAAGCCGGGACTAGCGGGAAGTTCACCGGGGGCCGGGGAGCTGTTTTTT. Translation gives CAISRKPGLAGSSPGAGELFF.

The chain carries TRBV27 and TRBJ2-3; D is possibly TRBD2 (6 bases). Germline V lookup: CDR1 MNHEY, CDR2 SMNVEV (reference sequence). With 3 bases removed from V and 0 bases from J, the gap between germline ends came to 16 bases. This CDR3 region has 17 residues. CDR3 loop: CASSFRGRPLSTDTQYF. As DNA, the CDR3 is TGTGCCAGCAGTTTTCGAGGGAGGCCGCTTAGCACAGATACGCAGTATTTT.

The V and J genes are TRBV9 and TRBJ1-1; 11 positions agree with TRBD1. Per germline, CDR1 SGDLS and CDR2 YYNGEE. V lost 4 bases, J lost 7 bases, and 12 bases stayed unmatched. This CDR3 is 16 amino acids long. CDR3 in amino acids: CASSNPGQGVSREAFF. The CDR3 nucleotides are TGTGCCAGCAGCAACCCGGGACAGGGGGTATCTCGTGAAGCTTTCTTT.